These 17 T cell receptor beta chains were sequenced from one sample in a study of blood T cells in healthy people across ages. The use of a sample-barcoded 5' primer and a J-beta primer mix characterized a second PCR of about 6 to 12 cycles. One entry per CDR3 protein, called by TCRdb with MiXCR from the 5' RACE reads. Of about 730,000 distinct CDR3 sequences in the sample, 43% were seen once. Sequencing input: blood. The receptors originated from an older woman in good health.

V and J are TRBV13 and TRBJ1-3; the D is unclear. CDR3 length: 13 amino acids. Germline V CDR1 and CDR2: PRHDT, FYEKMQ (reference sequence). Trimming removed 5 bases at V and 5 bases at J, with 10 bases between. CDR3 region: CASSPTQRNTIYF. In DNA, the CDR3 is TGTGCCAGCAGCCCAACTCAGAGAAACACCATATATTTT.

The chain employs TRBV5-1 and TRBJ2-1; possible D gene TRBD1, 6 bases. The CDR3 is 16 amino acids. The germline V gene encodes CDR1 SGHRS and CDR2 YFSETQ. The V and J ends lost 4 bases and 8 bases respectively, with 22 bases between them. This CDR3 reads CASSRPGANRADEQFF. As DNA, the CDR3 is TGCGCCAGCAGCCGCCCCGGGGCCAACAGGGCGGATGAGCAGTTCTTC.

This clonotype was picked up a small number of times. The rearrangement uses TRBV7-2 and TRBJ2-3; 9 positions match TRBD2. The CDR3 extends over 16 amino acids. V lost 4 bases, J lost 2 bases, and 7 bases stayed unmatched. The V gene's germline CDR1 is SGHTA and CDR2 FQGNSA. The CDR3, as DNA: TGTGCCAGCAGCTCCTCTAGCGGGGCCATCACAGATACGCAGTATTTT. Protein: CASSSSSGAITDTQYF.

V is TRBV7-2 and J is TRBJ2-3, with D tentatively TRBD2 (5 bases). The ends were cut back, 5 bases at V and 3 bases at J, with 12 bases in the middle. CDR1 SGHTA and CDR2 FQGNSA come from the germline V gene. The CDR3 contains 14 residues. The CDR3 here is CASSGRAGTDTQYF. CDR3 in DNA: TGTGCCAGCAGCGGGAGAGCCGGGACAGATACGCAGTATTTT.

This clonotype was detected ten times or more. The genes are TRBV7-9 and TRBJ2-5; 7 bases match TRBD2. CDR1 SEHNR and CDR2 FQNEAQ come from the germline V gene (reference sequence). This CDR3 has 14 residues. After removal of 0 bases from V and 4 bases from J, the junction contained 2 bases not matched to a gene. CDR3 sequence (DNA): TGTGCCAGCAGCTTAGCGGGAGGGTTAGAGACCCAGTACTTC. This codes for CASSLAGGLETQYF.

The rearrangement uses TRBV3-1 and TRBJ2-7; D remains unclear. Judging by the DNA end, TRBJ2-5 fits better; the J call may be wrong. CDR3 length: 13 residues. In germline, CDR1 is LGHDT, CDR2 YNNKEL (reference sequence). The DNA of the CDR3 is TGTGCCAGCAGCCAAGGCCGCCCCGGGACCCAGTACTTC. It yields the protein CASSQGRPGTQYF.

This clonotype has a handful of counts. This chain joins TRBV5-1 and TRBJ2-3; D remains unclear. The length of the CDR3 is 15 residues. V was pared by 4 bases and J by 0 bases, with 12 bases between. The germline gives CDR1 SGHRS, CDR2 YFSETQ. CDR3 coding DNA: TGCGCCAGCAGCCCGAGCCTGGGGAGCACAGATACGCAGTATTTT. Protein: CASSPSLGSTDTQYF.

This clonotype was detected a few times. The gene calls are TRBV5-6 and TRBJ2-1, with TRBD2 as a possible D gene (5 bases). The ends were cut back, 4 bases at V and 0 bases at J, with 14 bases in the middle. Germline CDR1 reads SGHDT; CDR2 reads YYEEEE. This CDR3 has 16 amino acids. The CDR3 sequence: CASSIGPGSSYNEQFF. The CDR3 nucleotides are TGTGCCAGCAGCATCGGACCGGGGAGCTCCTACAATGAGCAGTTCTTC.

This clonotype was recorded many times. This chain links TRBV5-5 with TRBJ1-2; tentative D call: TRBD1 (5 bases). Per the germline V gene, CDR1 is SGHKS and CDR2 is YYEKEE (reference sequence). The CDR3 extends over 14 amino acids. The V end was cut by 0 bases, the J end by 8 bases, with 14 bases between. The CDR3 sequence: CASSLEAGTGGYTF. The CDR3 nucleotides are TGTGCCAGCAGCTTGGAAGCAGGGACGGGAGGCTACACCTTC.

Ten or more counts support this clonotype. The gene calls are TRBV20-1 and TRBJ2-1; D is perhaps TRBD2 (6 bases). The CDR3 is made up of 14 amino acids. Germline V lookup: CDR1 DFQATT, CDR2 SNEGSKA (reference sequence). The chain's CDR3 is CTAVSSVDRDEQFF. CDR3 DNA sequence: TGCACCGCAGTTTCTAGCGTAGATAGGGATGAGCAGTTCTTC.

This clonotype turned up a few times. The rearrangement uses TRBV24-1 and TRBJ2-5, with D unclear. Trimming shortened V by 4 bases and J by 10 bases, and 18 bases separated the two germline ends. CDR1 and CDR2 (germline): KGHDR, SFDVKD. The CDR3 runs 14 residues. CDR3 DNA: TGTGCCACCAGTGACCCTGGACGGTCCTGGGGCCAGTACTTC. As protein: CATSDPGRSWGQYF.

The rearrangement links TRBV20-1 to TRBJ2-7; 11 bases line up with TRBD2. The V gene's germline CDR1 is DFQATT and CDR2 SNEGSKA (reference sequence). This CDR3 has 13 amino acids. The V gene end was trimmed by 8 bases and the J gene end by 5 bases; junction bases not matched to a gene: 8. The CDR3 region has the DNA TGCAGTAGTAGCGGGAGGGATATCAACGAGCAGTACTTC. Its protein product is CSSSGRDINEQYF.

The rearrangement links TRBV12-3 or TRBV12-4 to TRBJ2-2; D is perhaps TRBD1 or TRBD2 (5 bases each). The CDR3 has 17 residues. Trimming shortened V by 3 bases and J by 0 bases, and 14 bases separated the two germline ends. This CDR3 reads CASSFKREGTNTGELFF. CDR3 nucleotide sequence: TGTGCCAGCAGTTTTAAACGAGAGGGGACGAACACCGGGGAGCTGTTTTTT.

CDR3 sequence reads: CASSSTPGLVADEQFF. CDR3 bases: TGTGCCAGCAGTTCCACTCCGGGGCTAGTTGCCGATGAGCAGTTCTTC. The gene calls are TRBV6-2 or TRBV6-3 and TRBJ2-1; possibly TRBD1 or TRBD2 for D (5 bases each). The CDR3 is 16 amino acids. Looked up from germline, CDR1 is MNHEY and CDR2 is SVGEGT. V lost 4 bases and J lost 8, with 21 bases in between.

V and J are TRBV20-1 and TRBJ2-1, with 9 bases fitting TRBD2. Germline loops: CDR1 DFQATT, CDR2 SNEGSKA (reference sequence). The CDR3 covers 15 residues. V gave up 5 bases and J gave up 1 base; unmatched junction bases: 6. CDR3 region: CSAASGERSYNEQFF. Written as DNA, the CDR3 is TGCAGTGCTGCTAGCGGGGAACGGTCCTACAATGAGCAGTTCTTC.

The chain has TRBV25-1 and TRBJ1-2; TRBD1 matches at 7 bases. Germline V gene lookup returns CDR1 MGHDK and CDR2 SYGVNS. This CDR3 contains 14 residues. After removal of 4 bases from V and 4 bases from J, the junction contained 6 bases not matched to a gene. CDR3 bases: TGTGCCAGCAGTGGCAGGGGGTTTTCCTATGGCTACACCTTC. Protein product: CASSGRGFSYGYTF.

This clonotype showed up just a few times. The genes are TRBV6-5 and TRBJ2-3; TRBD2 aligns across 9 bases. From germline, CDR1 is MNHEY and CDR2 SVGAGI. The CDR3 consists of 13 residues. The V segment lost 8 bases and the J segment 2 bases; nucleotides outside the gene matches: 2. The CDR3 region has the DNA TGTGCCAGCGGCGGGAGGGCCACAGATACGCAGTATTTT. Its protein is CASGGRATDTQYF.